The 2 T cell receptor beta chains given below trace back to one sample, sequenced in a study of blood T cell repertoires in COVID-19 (TCRdb year 2020). Libraries were built with the immunoSEQ multiplex PCR assay. The table was pulled from immuneACCESS by TCRdb, which kept in-frame rearrangements only. Such tables lose some clones; where checked, under half of the loss comes from unresolved V genes, and the rest has no known cause. A total of 350,000 to 450,000 clones appear in this sample, 70% to 90% of them only once. The leading ten clones occupy 1.5% to 1.9% of the sample. The sequencing sample was made of peripheral blood. The receptors here all came from a woman aged 40 to 55 with COVID-19, enrolled during active disease.

The chain combines TRBV6-2 or TRBV6-3 with TRBJ2-2, with 12 bases aligning to TRBD1. The CDR3 totals 17 residues. Germline V gene lookup returns CDR1 MNHEY and CDR2 SVGEGT. J lost 4 bases, V lost 0 bases, and 3 bases had no gene match. DNA for the CDR3: TGTGCCAGCAGTTACTCTAGGGGACAGGGGGCCACCGGGGAGCTGTTTTTT. This sequence encodes CASSYSRGQGATGELFF.

The J gene is TRBJ1-1, the V gene TRBV9; D not resolved. This CDR3 has 13 amino acids. V dropped 4 bases and J dropped 1 base, with 8 bases sitting between them. Per germline, CDR1 SGDLS and CDR2 YYNGEE. The CDR3, as DNA: TGTGCCAGCAGCCCCCCAGGGAACACTGAAGCTTTCTTT. This encodes CASSPPGNTEAFF.